Below, 14 T cell receptor beta chains from the same sample are listed, as sequenced in a study of Graves' ophthalmopathy and Graves' hyperthyroidism. The sequenced template was RNA, covering the TCR beta CDR3 region. Second-round multiplex PCR followed a first-round RT-PCR using HTBI primers. MiXCR, applied by TCRdb to the multiplex PCR reads, yields one record per CDR3 protein. The table lists approximately 1.2 million distinct CDR3 sequences, roughly two fifths of them singletons. Sequenced: peripheral blood or thyroid tissue (not recorded which). All receptors derive from an adult man with Graves' hyperthyroidism.

This clonotype was recorded once. The chain uses TRBV7-8 and TRBJ2-7; 7 bases fit TRBD2. CDR1 is SGHVS, CDR2 FQNEAQ, per germline. The trim removed 5 bases at V and 2 bases at J, leaving 12 bases unmatched. This CDR3 spans 16 amino acids. The CDR3 loop reads CASSQAASGDAYEQYF. The CDR3 DNA sequence: TGTGCCAGCAGCCAAGCGGCTAGCGGAGATGCCTACGAGCAGTACTTC.

As concerns this clonotype: Since a much larger clone is just one base distant, this may be a read error. Here the CDR3 reads CATSRGARELFF. DNA for the CDR3: TGTGCCACCAGCAGAGGGGCCCGGGAGCTGTTTTTT. The V and J genes are TRBV15 and TRBJ2-2; D unclear. CDR1 and CDR2 (germline): LNHNV, YYDKDF (reference sequence). V shed 1 base and J shed 9 bases, with 6 bases lying between them. CDR3 length: 12 residues.

This clonotype was seen many times. The chain links TRBV12-3 or TRBV12-4 to TRBJ1-3; D is undetermined. The V and J ends lost 6 bases and 4 bases respectively, with 7 bases between them. CDR3 size: 12 residues. The CDR3 spells CASRVTGNTIYF. DNA for the CDR3: TGTGCCAGCAGGGTTACAGGAAACACCATATATTTT.

This clonotype was seen ten or more times. The chain links TRBV20-1 to TRBJ2-7; 13 positions match TRBD2. Germline V lookup: CDR1 DFQATT, CDR2 SNEGSKA (reference sequence). The CDR3 sequence is 16 residues long. Losses at the gene ends were 0 bases for V and 6 bases for J; bases not matched to a gene: 8. CDR3 residues: CSARDRLAGGISEQYF. CDR3 nucleotide sequence: TGCAGTGCTAGAGACCGACTAGCGGGGGGAATTTCCGAGCAGTACTTC.

This clonotype was counted ten times or more. The chain employs TRBV14 and TRBJ1-1; D remains ambiguous. Per germline, CDR1 SGHDN and CDR2 FVKESK. Deletions cut 3 bases from V and 1 base from J, with 6 bases between. This CDR3 comprises 13 residues. The DNA of the CDR3 is TGTGCCAGCAGCCAGGAGAGGAACACTGAAGCTTTCTTT. Its protein product is CASSQERNTEAFF. Full variable domain (outside the CDR3, taken from reference TRBV14 and TRBJ1-1): EAGVTQFPSHSVIEKGQTVTLRCDPISGHDNLYWYRRVMGKEIKFLLHFVKESKQDESGMPNNRFLAERTGGTYSTLKVQPAELEDSGVYFCASSQERNTEAFFGQGTRLTVV.

The gene calls are TRBV6-5 and TRBJ1-2; D is unresolved. Trimming pared 6 bases from V and 4 bases from J, leaving 18 bases between. The CDR3 spans 15 residues. Germline assignment: CDR1 MNHEY and CDR2 SVGAGI. The CDR3 DNA follows: TGTGCCAGCAGCTCCCCCCGTTCTAACTTCTATGGCTACACCTTC. Residues: CASSSPRSNFYGYTF.

In its sample, this clonotype was seen many times. A junction boundary mismatches the germline segment, possibly from a read error. J is TRBJ2-6 and V is TRBV7-2, with D possibly TRBD1 on 5 matching bases. The CDR3 length is 16 residues. Germline assignment: CDR1 SGHTA and CDR2 FQGNSA. In nucleotides, the CDR3 is TGCGCCAGCAGCCTGGATGGGGCCACTGGGGCCAACGTCCTGACTTTC. Amino acid sequence: CASSLDGATGANVLTF.

This clonotype has a count of ten or more. The rearrangement uses TRBV20-1 and TRBJ1-5, with D possibly being TRBD1 (6 bases). The CDR3 totals 15 residues. From germline, CDR1 is DFQATT and CDR2 SNEGSKA (reference sequence). Trimming removed 3 bases at V and 2 bases at J, with 14 bases between. The CDR3 region is CSASLQGIGNQPQHF. DNA for the CDR3: TGCAGTGCTAGCTTACAGGGTATCGGCAATCAGCCCCAGCATTTT.

This clonotype was detected a few times. The chain uses TRBV20-1 and TRBJ1-5; 9 nucleotides agree with TRBD1. This CDR3 has 13 residues. From germline, CDR1 is DFQATT and CDR2 SNEGSKA (reference sequence). CDR3 DNA: TGCACACGGACAGGGGTGGCAAATCAGCCCCAGCATTTT. Translating gives CTRTGVANQPQHF.

This clonotype appeared a few times. This rearrangement joins TRBV12-3 or TRBV12-4 to TRBJ2-2; no firm D call. This CDR3 is built from 14 residues. Trimming took off 4 bases at V and 4 bases at J, with 10 bases between the two ends. CDR3 sequence (DNA): TGTGCCAGCAGTTATCTCCCATCCACCGGGGAGCTGTTTTTT. The encoded protein is CASSYLPSTGELFF.

This clonotype was seen only a few times. This chain joins TRBV29-1 and TRBJ2-5; 8 nucleotides agree with TRBD1. V dropped 7 bases and J dropped 5; count of bases not matched to a gene: 9. Germline V gives CDR1 SQVTM, CDR2 ANQGSEA. The CDR3 loop spans 13 amino acids. CDR3 residues: CSAQGDTWETQYF. CDR3 sequence (DNA): TGCAGCGCACAGGGGGACACCTGGGAGACCCAGTACTTC.

Ten or more counts support this clonotype. The chain joins TRBV29-1 to TRBJ1-2; D is possibly TRBD1 (6 bases). Per germline, CDR1 SQVTM and CDR2 ANQGSEA. V lost 7 bases, J lost 2 bases, and 23 bases lay in between. There are 16 residues in the CDR3. CDR3 sequence (DNA): TGCAGCGCTGCTCCTCCGGGGCAGGGGCAGAACTATGGCTACACCTTC. As protein: CSAAPPGQGQNYGYTF.

This clonotype occurred a few times. The rearrangement joins TRBV5-8 to TRBJ1-2; 7 bases match TRBD1. The CDR3 length is 14 residues. J gave up 8 bases and V 3 bases, and 10 bases lay outside the gene matches. Germline V CDR1 and CDR2: SGHTS, YDEGEE. DNA of the CDR3: TGTGCCAGCAGCTCTGGCGGACAGGCGCGGGGCTACACCTTC. It encodes CASSSGGQARGYTF.

There are many counts of this clonotype. The chain is built from TRBV7-2 and TRBJ2-7, with D possibly matching TRBD2 (7 bases). This CDR3 is built from 17 residues. Germline V gene data show CDR1 as SGHTA and CDR2 as FQGNSA. V was trimmed by 2 bases and J by 3 bases, leaving 20 bases between them. CDR3 coding DNA: TGTGCCAGCAGCTTACTTCGGGCGGGGGCAAACGTCTACGAGCAGTACTTC. This codes for CASSLLRAGANVYEQYF.